This note documents a single TCR beta chain sequence. V was clipped by 5 bases and J by 7 bases; unmatched bases: 16. CDR1 and CDR2 from the germline V gene are SGHAT and FQNNGV. CDR3 length: 16 amino acids. This record belongs to a study of blood T cell repertoires in COVID-19. Study context: COVID-19 samples collected from the United States, Italy and Spain covered acute and convalescent phases. PBMCs, B-cell-depleted T cells, or T cells were the source of the cDNA or gDNA that made up the material.

Original handling: The authors estimated nucleated cell counts from reference gene primer amplification. Data came from immunoSEQ multiplex PCR; TCRdb stores just in-frame clones and leaves some out. Clonal size and the V and J genes are those of that table, whereas D and trimming came from the DNA. The table has some 250,000 clones, roughly 80% seen once; the top ten hold approximately 4.4%. Sequencing input: peripheral blood. V is TRBV11-2 and J is TRBJ2-7; 8 positions agree with TRBD1. The sequence was obtained from a middle-aged man with active or convalescent COVID-19. CDR3 protein: CASSLFQGAGTGEQYF. CDR3 coding DNA: TGTGCCAGCAGCCTTTTCCAGGGGGCTGGTACGGGTGAGCAGTACTTC.